The 30 T cell receptor beta chains below come from one sample, sequenced in a study of a mutant IDH1 vaccine in newly diagnosed glioma. What these receptors recognize is not known. Profiling relied on immunoSEQ multiplex PCR, and the TCRdb table lists in-frame clones only, not all of them. The sample yields roughly 60,000 clones, more than 75% seen once. Time point denoted: week 23, last vaccination. A single vaccine dose contained 300 ug of mutant IDH1 20-mer peptide, and topical imiquimod was used with it. Material: PBMCs, obtained from a glioma patient whose treatment included an IDH1 peptide vaccine. These receptors all stem from a man aged 25-45 years with glioma.

The chain uses TRBV4-1 and TRBJ2-7, with a tentative D call TRBD1 (6 bases). Trimming took 2 bases from V and 6 from J, leaving 11 bases between them. Germline CDR1 is MGHRA and CDR2 is YSYEKL. CDR3 size: 13 residues. CDR3 amino acids: CASSQSTRGEQYF. DNA for the CDR3: TGCGCCAGCAGCCAATCCACCAGGGGCGAGCAGTACTTC.

This clone was detected a few times. The chain joins TRBV6-6 to TRBJ1-1; D is ambiguous. This CDR3 is built from 15 residues. V gave up 0 bases and J gave up 1 base, with 9 bases separating them. Germline CDR1 is MNHNY and CDR2 is SVGAGI (reference sequence). CDR3 region: CASSYSGEGNTEAFF. The CDR3 bases are TGTGCCAGCAGTTACTCTGGGGAAGGGAACACTGAAGCTTTCTTT.

This clone is termed medium-sized. CDR3: CASSDSSGGANEQFF. Here the CDR3 DNA reads TGTGCCAGCAGTGACTCTAGCGGGGGGGCCAATGAGCAGTTCTTC. The chain carries TRBV6-4 and TRBJ2-1; 11 bases agree with TRBD2. The J segment lost 6 bases and the V segment lost 0 bases, leaving 1 base of the junction unmatched. The germline V gene encodes CDR1 MRHNA and CDR2 SNTAGT. This CDR3 has 15 residues.

The chain couples TRBV29-1 to TRBJ1-6; weak D call: TRBD1 (6 bases). Trimming removed 6 bases at V and 7 bases at J, with 13 bases between. CDR3 length: 13 amino acids. Germline CDR1 is SQVTM and CDR2 is ANQGSEA. CDR3 amino acids: CSVGQFRNSPLHF. CDR3 bases: TGCAGCGTCGGACAGTTCAGAAATTCACCCCTCCACTTT.

This rearrangement joins TRBV7-2 to TRBJ2-7, with D perhaps assigned TRBD1 or TRBD2 (5 bases each). Germline V gives CDR1 SGHTA, CDR2 FQGNSA. This CDR3 spans 15 amino acids. V lost 1 base, J lost 3 bases, and 13 bases lay in between. CDR3 nucleotides: TGTGCCAGCAGCTTAGGAGGGACGGCGTACTACGAGCAGTACTTC. Its translation: CASSLGGTAYYEQYF.

The J gene is TRBJ1-6, the V gene TRBV6-6; 10 nucleotides line up with TRBD1. The length of the CDR3 is 14 residues. CDR1 is MNHNY, CDR2 SVGAGI, per germline (reference sequence). J gave up 7 bases and V 6 bases, and 3 bases lay outside the gene matches. In nucleotides, the CDR3 is TGTGCCAGCAGCGGGGGACAGGGGAATTCACCCCTCCACTTT. Translating it yields CASSGGQGNSPLHF.

The chain joins TRBV5-6 to TRBJ1-4, with D unclear. V lost 4 bases, J lost 6 bases, and 13 bases lay in between. This CDR3 contains 14 residues. In germline, CDR1 is SGHDT, CDR2 YYEEEE. DNA of the CDR3: TGTGCCAGCAGCCGGTCTTATAGGGATGAAAAACTGTTTTTT. Translated, it gives CASSRSYRDEKLFF.

V is TRBV2 and J is TRBJ1-5; the D gene is possibly TRBD1 (5 bases). CDR3 length: 18 residues. Trimming pared 5 bases from V and 5 bases from J, leaving 25 bases between. Germline V gene lookup returns CDR1 SNHLY and CDR2 FYNNEI. The CDR3 sequence: CASSRPPRTNPRYQPQHF. CDR3 in DNA: TGTGCCAGCAGTCGACCCCCCCGGACAAATCCGAGGTATCAGCCCCAGCATTTT.

The rearrangement links TRBV18 to TRBJ2-1, with D perhaps TRBD2 (6 bases). The CDR3 loop spans 16 amino acids. Trimming pared 5 bases from V and 1 base from J, leaving 15 bases between. Germline CDR1 is KGHSH and CDR2 is LQKENI. CDR3 loop: CASSSILAGSYNEQFF. Written as DNA, the CDR3 is TGTGCCAGCTCATCAATACTAGCTGGTTCCTACAATGAGCAGTTCTTC.

The rearrangement links TRBV2 to TRBJ1-1; no reliable D call. Trimming removed 6 bases at V and 1 base at J, with 6 bases between. The CDR3 contains 12 residues. Germline lookup yields CDR1 SNHLY and CDR2 FYNNEI. This CDR3 is CASSTANTEAFF. The CDR3 region has the DNA TGTGCCAGCAGCACAGCGAACACTGAAGCTTTCTTT.

The J gene is TRBJ1-3, the V gene TRBV7-9; D remains unclear. Germline CDR1 is SEHNR and CDR2 is FQNEAQ (reference sequence). The CDR3 runs 15 residues. The V end lost 1 base, the J end lost 3 bases, and 10 bases lay between the germline ends. Here the CDR3 DNA reads TGTGCCAGCAGCTTAGTTCGAGGTTTTGGAAACACCATATATTTT. This codes for CASSLVRGFGNTIYF.

In DNA form, the CDR3 reads TGTGCCAGCAGCGTGGAGAGGGGACAGGGGCTAAAGAACACTGAAGCTTTCTTT. It encodes CASSVERGQGLKNTEAFF. The chain is built from TRBV9 and TRBJ1-1, with 10 bases aligning to TRBD1. The V gene's germline CDR1 is SGDLS and CDR2 YYNGEE. The CDR3 sequence is 18 residues long. J lost 1 base, V lost 2 bases, and 11 bases had no gene match.

This rearrangement joins TRBV29-1 to TRBJ1-2, with no clear D. Per the germline V gene, CDR1 is SQVTM and CDR2 is ANQGSEA. This CDR3 is built from 12 residues. V was shortened by 4 bases and J by 4 bases, with 10 bases between the two germline ends. CDR3 sequence reads: CSVVRVGYGYTF. CDR3 DNA sequence: TGCAGCGTTGTGCGGGTTGGCTATGGCTACACCTTC.

The chain recombines TRBV7-8 with TRBJ2-2; 10 nucleotides match TRBD1. Germline lookup yields CDR1 SGHVS and CDR2 FQNEAQ. V dropped 0 bases and J dropped 6; count of bases not matched to a gene: 4. The CDR3 has 16 amino acids. The CDR3, as DNA: TGTGCCAGCAGCTTAGCCGACAGGGGGCCAGCCGGGGAGCTGTTTTTT. Its protein is CASSLADRGPAGELFF.

V usage is TRBV20-1 and J usage is TRBJ2-5; D gene uncertain. The V gene lost 6 bases and the J gene lost 5 bases, with 10 bases spanning the gap. The germline V gene has CDR1 DFQATT and CDR2 SNEGSKA (reference sequence). The CDR3 has 11 amino acids. The CDR3 reads CSAKMGETQYF. Written as DNA, the CDR3 is TGCAGTGCCAAGATGGGGGAGACCCAGTACTTC.

V gene TRBV10-1 combines with J gene TRBJ2-7, with D uncertain. Trimming pared 0 bases from V and 1 base from J, leaving 7 bases between. This CDR3 is 14 amino acids long. Per the germline V gene, CDR1 is WNHNN and CDR2 is SYGVQD (reference sequence). The CDR3, as DNA: TGCGCCAGCAGTGAGTCGACGGCATCCTACGAGCAGTACTTC. As protein: CASSESTASYEQYF.

This sequence joins TRBV6-6 and TRBJ2-7; tentatively, D is TRBD2 (5 bases). Between the trimmed V and J ends, which lost 1 base and 1 base, there was a span of 11 bases. The CDR3 runs to 15 residues. CDR1 is MNHNY and CDR2 is SVGAGI in the germline V gene (reference sequence). CDR3 in amino acids: CASSYFGLSSYEQYF. In DNA, the CDR3 is TGTGCCAGCAGTTACTTCGGACTTTCTTCCTACGAGCAGTACTTC.

The chain joins TRBV10-2 to TRBJ1-1, with D possibly TRBD1 on 5 matching bases. V dropped 6 bases and J dropped 6 bases, with 11 bases sitting between them. The CDR3 has 12 residues. CDR1 and CDR2 (germline): WSHSY, SAAADI. CDR3 sequence reads: CASRGLTPEAFF. Here the CDR3 DNA reads TGCGCCAGCAGGGGACTTACCCCTGAAGCTTTCTTT.

The CDR3 is CASSPGQGNTEAFF. The CDR3 region has the DNA TGCGCCAGCAGCCCGGGACAGGGGAACACTGAAGCTTTCTTT. The chain employs TRBV5-1 and TRBJ1-1; TRBD1 matches 9 bases. This CDR3 has 14 residues. Per the germline V gene, CDR1 is SGHRS and CDR2 is YFSETQ. After removal of 4 bases from V and 1 base from J, the junction contained 2 bases not matched to a gene.

J is TRBJ1-3 and V is TRBV19, with TRBD1 identical over 7 bases. Germline values: CDR1 LNHDA, CDR2 SQIVND (reference sequence). The CDR3 extends over 15 amino acids. Trimming cost V 8 bases and J 0 bases; bases outside gene matches: 7. The DNA for the CDR3 is TGTGCCAGTGTCACAGGGGCCCCCTCTGGAAACACCATATATTTT. Protein product: CASVTGAPSGNTIYF.

In this sample, this clone turned up once. The rearrangement links TRBV6-1 to TRBJ2-1, with 12 bases identical to TRBD2. With V trimmed by 5 bases and J by 4 bases, 3 bases remained unmatched. CDR1 and CDR2 from the germline V gene are MNHNS and SASEGT. The CDR3 loop spans 15 amino acids. The CDR3 loop is CASSTLAGGYNEQFF. The CDR3 region has the DNA TGTGCCAGCAGTACCCTAGCGGGGGGGTACAATGAGCAGTTCTTC.

The chain recombines TRBV4-1 with TRBJ2-1, with 7 nucleotides matching TRBD2. V gave up 6 bases and J gave up 2 bases; unmatched junction bases: 7. The germline CDR1 and CDR2 sequences are MGHRA and YSYEKL. The CDR3 is 15 residues long. The CDR3 is CASRRIGGTYNEQFF. CDR3 DNA: TGCGCCAGCAGACGAATCGGGGGGACCTACAATGAGCAGTTCTTC.

The chain joins TRBV5-1 to TRBJ2-4, with 8 bases lining up with TRBD1. V lost 4 bases, J lost 7 bases, and 13 bases stayed unmatched. CDR3 length equals 16 residues. CDR1 is SGHRS, CDR2 YFSETQ, per germline. The CDR3 protein is CASSAGTGGFGNIQYF. The CDR3, as DNA: TGCGCCAGCAGCGCCGGGACAGGTGGATTTGGTAACATTCAGTACTTC. Filled out from reference TRBV5-1 and TRBJ2-4, the complete variable domain reads KAGVTQTPRYLIKTRGQQVTLSCSPISGHRSVSWYQQTPGQGLQFLFEYFSETQRNKGNFPGRFSGRQFSNSRSEMNVSTLELGDSALYLCASSAGTGGFGNIQYFGAGTRLSVL.

The chain employs TRBV7-2 and TRBJ2-5; D call uncertain. This CDR3 contains 10 residues. Germline assignment: CDR1 SGHTA and CDR2 FQGNSA. Trimming removed 1 base from V and 7 bases from J, with 1 base in between. CDR3 nucleotide sequence: TGTGCCAGCAGCTTAGGGACCCAGTACTTC. Protein sequence: CASSLGTQYF.

The V gene is TRBV11-3, the J gene TRBJ2-1; 7 bases agree with TRBD1. Germline CDR1 and CDR2: SGHNT and YENEEA. This CDR3 comprises 16 residues. The ends lost 1 base at V and 3 bases at J; junction bases unmatched: 6. The CDR3 DNA reads as TGTGCCAGCAGCTTAGGGGGCAGGGGGTTCTACAATGAGCAGTTCTTC. This codes for CASSLGGRGFYNEQFF.

This clone was observed once. The V call is TRBV7-9, the J call TRBJ2-7; 8 bases map to TRBD1. The V segment lost 3 bases and the J segment 3 bases; nucleotides outside the gene matches: 13. The CDR3 is 17 residues long. The germline V gene has CDR1 SEHNR and CDR2 FQNEAQ (reference sequence). CDR3 in DNA: TGTGCCAGCAGCTTTGGACAGGGTCTCTCTTCGGGCTACGAGCAGTACTTC. Protein product: CASSFGQGLSSGYEQYF.

The chain couples TRBV14 to TRBJ2-7; 9 bases fit TRBD2. CDR3 length equals 14 residues. Germline CDR1 reads SGHDN; CDR2 reads FVKESK. V lost 4 bases, J lost 8 bases, and 9 bases stayed unmatched. CDR3 sequence (DNA): TGTGCCAGCAGCCCCTTAAAGCGGGGGGCCCAGCAGTACTTC. Protein sequence: CASSPLKRGAQQYF.

For the CDR3, the DNA is TGTGCCAGTAGTATAACAGGGGTAAACACCGGGGAGCTGTTTTTT. Its translation: CASSITGVNTGELFF. V gene TRBV19 combines with J gene TRBJ2-2; 7 bases match TRBD1. The CDR3 extends over 15 amino acids. The germline gives CDR1 LNHDA, CDR2 SQIVND (reference sequence). Trimming took 2 bases from V and 2 from J; bases not matched to a gene: 2.

The V gene is TRBV7-6, the J gene TRBJ2-2; D is undetermined. Trimming cost V 3 bases and J 2 bases, with 10 bases left between them. Germline V gene data show CDR1 as SGHVS and CDR2 as FNYEAQ. This CDR3 has 15 amino acids. CDR3: CASSFVAANTGELFF. The CDR3 nucleotides read TGTGCCAGCAGCTTCGTGGCGGCCAACACCGGGGAGCTGTTTTTT.

The table lists this clone with a count of one. The CDR3 sequence: CASSPPREGPGNEQFF. DNA for the CDR3: TGTGCCAGCTCACCACCGAGAGAGGGGCCTGGGAATGAGCAGTTCTTC. The V call is TRBV18, the J call TRBJ2-1; D possibly matches TRBD1 or TRBD2 (5 bases each). The CDR3 covers 16 residues. Germline CDR1 KGHSH, CDR2 LQKENI. The V and J ends lost 0 bases and 7 bases respectively, with 16 bases between them. Full variable domain (missing parts from reference TRBV18 and TRBJ2-1): NAGVMQNPRHLVRRRGQEARLRCSPMKGHSHVYWYRQLPEEGLKFMVYLQKENIIDESGMPKERFSAEFPKEGPSILRIQQVVRGDSAAYFCASSPPREGPGNEQFFGPGTRLTVL.